One and the same sample provided the 17 T cell receptor beta chains below, sequenced in a study of control samples from healthy donors and cancer patients. The method was immunoSEQ multiplex PCR; TCRdb's version includes in-frame clones alone and lacks a portion of them. Of tens of thousands of clones detected, about 95% appear once; the ten largest clones hold approximately 3%. The sequencing sample was made of blood. The receptors derive from a woman in her twenties or thirties in good health.

This clone was seen only once. This chain uses TRBV6-1 with TRBJ1-5; no definite D call. The CDR3 is made up of 16 amino acids. Germline CDR1 reads MNHNS; CDR2 reads SASEGT. V lost 4 bases and J lost 5, with 18 bases in between. CDR3 protein: CASSVQEGGSDQPQHF. In nucleotides, the CDR3 is TGTGCCAGCAGTGTTCAGGAGGGAGGAAGCGATCAGCCCCAGCATTTT.

V gene TRBV15 combines with J gene TRBJ2-5; perhaps TRBD2 as D (5 bases). Germline-derived CDR1 and CDR2 are LNHNV and YYDKDF (reference sequence). With 0 bases removed from V and 4 bases from J, the gap between germline ends came to 12 bases. CDR3 length: 15 residues. The CDR3 reads CATSRDVGLGETQYF. As DNA, the CDR3 is TGTGCCACCAGCAGAGATGTAGGACTGGGAGAGACCCAGTACTTC.

J is TRBJ2-2 and V is TRBV28; D perhaps matches TRBD2 (7 bases). This CDR3 has 16 amino acids. Trimming removed 7 bases at V and 7 bases at J, with 22 bases between. CDR1 MDHEN and CDR2 SYDVKM come from the germline V gene. DNA of the CDR3: TGTGCCAGCAAGGGGGGGCAGATAACTTTCCGCGGGGAGCTGTTTTTT. This codes for CASKGGQITFRGELFF.

The chain combines TRBV19 with TRBJ1-3; D gene unclear. V lost 7 bases, J lost 0 bases, and 4 bases lay in between. The CDR3 covers 12 residues. Germline V gene sequence: CDR1 LNHDA, CDR2 SQIVND (reference sequence). CDR3: CASNDSGNTIYF. The CDR3 coding sequence is TGTGCCAGTAACGACTCTGGAAACACCATATATTTT.

The CDR3: CASTLGLATSTDTQYF. The CDR3 coding sequence is TGTGCCAGCACCTTAGGACTAGCGACCAGCACAGATACGCAGTATTTT. The chain is built from TRBV3-1 (or the pseudogene TRBV3-2) and TRBJ2-3, with TRBD2 matching over 9 bases. CDR1 is LGHDT and CDR2 is YNNKEL in the germline V gene (reference sequence). Losses at the gene ends were 7 bases for V and 0 bases for J; bases not matched to a gene: 8. The CDR3 length is 16 residues.

V usage is TRBV5-1 and J usage is TRBJ1-1; the match to TRBD1 covers 8 bases. Germline CDR1 and CDR2: SGHRS and YFSETQ. Trimming cost V 3 bases and J 6 bases; bases outside gene matches: 7. CDR3 length: 14 residues. This chain's CDR3 is CASSSQGAQPEAFF. Here the CDR3 DNA reads TGCGCCAGCAGCTCTCAGGGGGCGCAGCCTGAAGCTTTCTTT.

The genes are TRBV6-5 and TRBJ2-5; D call uncertain. Trimming took 7 bases from V and 2 from J, leaving 14 bases between them. CDR3 length equals 14 residues. Germline V CDR1 and CDR2: MNHEY, SVGAGI. The CDR3 protein is CASKFAAVQETQYF. In nucleotides, the CDR3 is TGTGCCAGCAAATTTGCAGCAGTACAAGAGACCCAGTACTTC.

This rearrangement joins TRBV19 to TRBJ1-2; D is undetermined. Trimming stripped 10 bases from V and 11 bases from J, with 14 bases between. Germline loops: CDR1 LNHDA, CDR2 SQIVND (reference sequence). The CDR3 runs to 10 residues. The chain's CDR3 is CATSQVWYTF. The CDR3 coding sequence is TGTGCCACCTCACAAGTTTGGTACACCTTC.

V is TRBV5-1 and J is TRBJ1-2; D is perhaps TRBD1 (6 bases). CDR1 is SGHRS, CDR2 YFSETQ, per germline. The CDR3 consists of 12 residues. V lost 3 bases to trimming and J lost 8 bases, with 11 bases between them. The CDR3 region has the DNA TGCGCCAGCAGCTCAAAAGACAGGGGCTACACCTTC. It codes for CASSSKDRGYTF.

This chain joins TRBV7-3 and TRBJ2-2, with 7 bases identical to TRBD1. The CDR3 spans 15 residues. Germline-derived CDR1 and CDR2 are SGHTA and FQGTGA. The junction had 5 bases not matched to a gene; V was cut back by 4 bases and J by 3 bases. CDR3 region: CASSSTGQHTGELFF. Written as DNA, the CDR3 is TGTGCCAGCAGCTCTACGGGACAGCACACCGGGGAGCTGTTTTTT.

The gene calls are TRBV27 and TRBJ1-4, with D perhaps matching TRBD1 (5 bases). Germline V CDR1 and CDR2: MNHEY, SMNVEV (reference sequence). This CDR3 is 14 amino acids long. Deletions cut 6 bases from V and 8 bases from J, with 16 bases between. The CDR3: CASRILGTSEKLFF. In nucleotides, the CDR3 is TGTGCCAGCAGGATCCTCGGGACCTCCGAAAAACTGTTTTTT.

The rearrangement links TRBV5-8 to TRBJ1-5; D is possibly TRBD1 (5 bases). V lost 0 bases and J lost 10, with 8 bases in between. The V gene's germline CDR1 is SGHTS and CDR2 YDEGEE. The CDR3 spans 12 residues. The CDR3 is CASSLATEPQHF. For the CDR3, the DNA is TGTGCCAGCAGCTTGGCGACAGAACCCCAGCATTTT. The entire variable domain, with the rest obtained from reference TRBV5-8 and TRBJ1-5, is as follows: EAGVTQSPTHLIKTRGQQATLRCSPISGHTSVYWYQQALGLGLQFLLWYDEGEERNRGNFPPRFSGRQFPNYSSELNVNALELEDSALYLCASSLATEPQHFGDGTRLSIL.

This clone came up once. The gene calls are TRBV4-1 and TRBJ2-1; D is possibly TRBD2 (5 bases). The CDR3 is 16 amino acids. In germline, CDR1 is MGHRA, CDR2 YSYEKL. Trimming removed 0 bases from V and 3 bases from J, with 12 bases in between. In DNA, the CDR3 is TGCGCCAGCAGCCAAGATACGGCTAGCAGCTACAATGAGCAGTTCTTC. It yields the protein CASSQDTASSYNEQFF.

This clone has more than one count but fewer than ten. The chain employs TRBV14 and TRBJ1-3, with D maybe TRBD1 (5 bases). The germline gives CDR1 SGHDN, CDR2 FVKESK. The CDR3 is 14 amino acids. Trimming took off 4 bases at V and 2 bases at J, with 9 bases between the two ends. CDR3 nucleotides: TGTGCCAGCAGCCCATCGACAGCTGGAAACACCATATATTTT. It yields the protein CASSPSTAGNTIYF. Looking up the rest from reference TRBV14 and TRBJ1-3 gives the full variable domain: EAGVTQFPSHSVIEKGQTVTLRCDPISGHDNLYWYRRVMGKEIKFLLHFVKESKQDESGMPNNRFLAERTGGTYSTLKVQPAELEDSGVYFCASSPSTAGNTIYFGEGSWLTVV.

The chain couples TRBV10-1 to TRBJ2-1; D is possibly TRBD2 (5 bases). Trimming took 3 bases from V and 0 from J, leaving 9 bases between them. CDR3 length equals 15 residues. CDR1 WNHNN and CDR2 SYGVQD come from the germline V gene (reference sequence). DNA of the CDR3: TGCGCCAGCAGTGACAGCGGTGGCTCCTACAATGAGCAGTTCTTC. This encodes CASSDSGGSYNEQFF.

The V and J genes are TRBV28 and TRBJ1-2; D is uncertain. V lost 2 bases and J lost 8, with 9 bases in between. The germline V gene has CDR1 MDHEN and CDR2 SYDVKM. This CDR3 is 12 amino acids long. The CDR3 region is CASSLRQYGYTF. The CDR3 DNA sequence: TGTGCCAGCAGTTTAAGGCAGTACGGCTACACCTTC.

The chain employs TRBV6-6 and TRBJ1-2; 9 positions agree with TRBD1. Germline CDR1 MNHNY, CDR2 SVGAGI (reference sequence). J lost 1 base, V lost 6 bases, and 6 bases had no gene match. The CDR3 covers 15 residues. CDR3 coding DNA: TGTGCCAGCAGAAGACAGGGGGTAGATAACTATGGCTACACCTTC. Its translation is CASRRQGVDNYGYTF.